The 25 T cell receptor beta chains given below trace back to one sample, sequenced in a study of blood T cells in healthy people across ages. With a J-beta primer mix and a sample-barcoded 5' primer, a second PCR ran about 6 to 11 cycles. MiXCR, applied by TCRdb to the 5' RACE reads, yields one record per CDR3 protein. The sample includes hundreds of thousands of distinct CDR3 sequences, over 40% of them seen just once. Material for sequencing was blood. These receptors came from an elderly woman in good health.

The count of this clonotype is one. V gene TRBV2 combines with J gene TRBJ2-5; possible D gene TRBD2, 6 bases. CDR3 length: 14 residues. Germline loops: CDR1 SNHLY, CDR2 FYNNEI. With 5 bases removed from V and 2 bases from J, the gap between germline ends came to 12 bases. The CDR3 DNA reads TGTGCCAGCAGTCCGGCGGGGCCTCAAGAGACCCAGTACTTC. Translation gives CASSPAGPQETQYF.

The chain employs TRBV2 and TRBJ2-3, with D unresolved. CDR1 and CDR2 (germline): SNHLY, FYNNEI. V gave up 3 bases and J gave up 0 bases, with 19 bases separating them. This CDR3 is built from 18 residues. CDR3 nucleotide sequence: TGTGCCAGCAGTGACCCCCTTTCATCTCCCGGGAGCACAGATACGCAGTATTTT. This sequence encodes CASSDPLSSPGSTDTQYF. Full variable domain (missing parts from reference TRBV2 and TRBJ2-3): EPEVTQTPSHQVTQMGQEVILRCVPISNHLYFYWYRQILGQKVEFLVSFYNNEISEKSEIFDDQFSVERPDGSNFTLKIRSTKLEDSAMYFCASSDPLSSPGSTDTQYFGPGTRLTVL.

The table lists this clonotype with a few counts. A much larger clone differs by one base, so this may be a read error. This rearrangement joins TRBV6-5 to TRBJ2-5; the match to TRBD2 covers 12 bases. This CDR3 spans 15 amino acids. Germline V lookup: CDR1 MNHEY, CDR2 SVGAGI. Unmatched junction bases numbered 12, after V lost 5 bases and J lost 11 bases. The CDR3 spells CASSHKTSGRGEQYF. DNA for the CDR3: TGTGCCAGCAGTCATAAGACTAGCGGGAGAGGTGAGCAGTACTTC.

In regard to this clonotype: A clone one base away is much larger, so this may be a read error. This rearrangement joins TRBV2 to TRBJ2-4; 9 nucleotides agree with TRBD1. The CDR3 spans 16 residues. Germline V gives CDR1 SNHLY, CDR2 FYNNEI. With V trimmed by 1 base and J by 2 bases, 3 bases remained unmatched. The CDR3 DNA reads TGTGCCAGCAGTGAAGGGGACAGGGTAACCAAAAACATTCAGTACTTC. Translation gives CASSEGDRVTKNIQYF.

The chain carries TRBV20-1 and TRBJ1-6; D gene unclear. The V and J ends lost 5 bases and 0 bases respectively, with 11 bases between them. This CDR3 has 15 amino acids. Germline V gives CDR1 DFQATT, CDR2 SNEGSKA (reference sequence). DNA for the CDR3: TGCAGTGCTCGAACACCACTCTCCTATAATTCACCCCTCCACTTT. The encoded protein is CSARTPLSYNSPLHF.

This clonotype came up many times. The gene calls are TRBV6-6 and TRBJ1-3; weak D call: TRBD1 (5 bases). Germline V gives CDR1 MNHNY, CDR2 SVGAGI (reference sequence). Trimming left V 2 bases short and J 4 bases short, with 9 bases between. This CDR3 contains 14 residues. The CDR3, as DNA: TGTGCCAGCAGTTACAAGGGACCCGGAAACACCATATATTTT. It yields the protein CASSYKGPGNTIYF.

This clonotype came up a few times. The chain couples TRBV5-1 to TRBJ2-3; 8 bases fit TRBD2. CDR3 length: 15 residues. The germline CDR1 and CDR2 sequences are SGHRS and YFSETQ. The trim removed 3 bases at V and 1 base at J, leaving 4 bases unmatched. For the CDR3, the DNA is TGCGCCAGCAGCTCAGACGGGAGGGGCACAGATACGCAGTATTTT. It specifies CASSSDGRGTDTQYF.

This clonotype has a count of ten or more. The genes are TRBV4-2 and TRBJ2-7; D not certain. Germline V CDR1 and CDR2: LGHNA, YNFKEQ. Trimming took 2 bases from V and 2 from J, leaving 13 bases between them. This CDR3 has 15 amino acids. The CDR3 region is CASSQNHDGPYEQYF. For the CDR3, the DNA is TGTGCCAGCAGCCAAAATCATGACGGACCCTACGAGCAGTACTTC.

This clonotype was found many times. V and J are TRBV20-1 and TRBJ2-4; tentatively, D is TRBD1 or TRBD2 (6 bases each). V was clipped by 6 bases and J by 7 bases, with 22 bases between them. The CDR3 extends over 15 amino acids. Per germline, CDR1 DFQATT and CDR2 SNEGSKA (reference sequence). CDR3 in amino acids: CSARGAGNGRNIQYF. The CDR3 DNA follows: TGCAGTGCGAGGGGGGCAGGGAACGGTCGGAACATTCAGTACTTC.

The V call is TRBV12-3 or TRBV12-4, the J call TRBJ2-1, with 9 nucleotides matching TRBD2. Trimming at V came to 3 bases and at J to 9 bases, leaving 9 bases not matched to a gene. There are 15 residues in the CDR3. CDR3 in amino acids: CASSFSGSGSFEQFF. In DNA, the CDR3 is TGTGCCAGCAGTTTTAGCGGGAGCGGGAGCTTTGAGCAGTTCTTC.

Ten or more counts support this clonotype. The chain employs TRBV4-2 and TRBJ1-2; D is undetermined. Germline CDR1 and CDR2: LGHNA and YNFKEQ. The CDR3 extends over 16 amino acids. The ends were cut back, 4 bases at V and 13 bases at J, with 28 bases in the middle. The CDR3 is CASSPNLRGLIEELTF. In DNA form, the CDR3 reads TGTGCCAGCAGCCCGAATCTACGGGGTCTTATAGAGGAACTCACCTTC.

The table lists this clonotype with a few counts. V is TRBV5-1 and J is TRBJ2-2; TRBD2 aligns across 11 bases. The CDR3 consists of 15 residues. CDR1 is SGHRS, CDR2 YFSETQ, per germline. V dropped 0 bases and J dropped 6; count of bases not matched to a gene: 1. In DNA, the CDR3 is TGCGCCAGCAGCTTGGAACTAGCGGGAGCCGGGGAGCTGTTTTTT. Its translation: CASSLELAGAGELFF.

This CDR3 reads CSASGPGSYEQYF. DNA of the CDR3: TGCAGCGCTAGTGGACCAGGCTCCTACGAGCAGTACTTC. The chain joins TRBV29-1 to TRBJ2-7; no definite D call. Germline V gene lookup returns CDR1 SQVTM and CDR2 ANQGSEA. The CDR3 extends over 13 amino acids. Trimming cost V 7 bases and J 0 bases, with 13 bases left between them.

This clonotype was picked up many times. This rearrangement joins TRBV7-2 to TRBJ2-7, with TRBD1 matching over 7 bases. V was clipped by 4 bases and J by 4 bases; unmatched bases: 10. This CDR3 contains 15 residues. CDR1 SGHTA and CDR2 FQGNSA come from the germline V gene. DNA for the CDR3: TGTGCCAGCAGCTCGGCCGACAGGGTGGGATACGAGCAGTACTTC. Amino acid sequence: CASSSADRVGYEQYF.

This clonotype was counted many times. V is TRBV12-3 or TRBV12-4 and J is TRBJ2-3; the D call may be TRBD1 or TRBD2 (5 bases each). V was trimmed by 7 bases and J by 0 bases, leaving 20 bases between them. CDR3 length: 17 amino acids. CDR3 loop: CASIGGTGWASTDTQYF. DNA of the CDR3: TGTGCCAGCATTGGGGGTACGGGATGGGCAAGCACAGATACGCAGTATTTT.

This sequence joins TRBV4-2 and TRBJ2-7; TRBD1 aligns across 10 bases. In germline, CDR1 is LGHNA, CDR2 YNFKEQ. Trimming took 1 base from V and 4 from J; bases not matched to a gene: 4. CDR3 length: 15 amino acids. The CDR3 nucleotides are TGTGCCAGCAGCCAAGTGGGGACAGGGGTGTACGAGCAGTACTTC. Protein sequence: CASSQVGTGVYEQYF.

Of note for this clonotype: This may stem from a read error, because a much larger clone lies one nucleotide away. DNA of the CDR3: TGTGCCTGGAGACACACAGGGAGAACGGCCTACAATGAGCAGTTCTTC. Translation: CAWRHTGRTAYNEQFF. The rearrangement links TRBV30 to TRBJ2-1, with a weak D call TRBD1 (6 bases). This CDR3 is built from 16 residues. Per the germline V gene, CDR1 is GTSNPN and CDR2 is SVGIG (reference sequence). With 3 bases removed from V and 2 bases from J, the gap between germline ends came to 17 bases.

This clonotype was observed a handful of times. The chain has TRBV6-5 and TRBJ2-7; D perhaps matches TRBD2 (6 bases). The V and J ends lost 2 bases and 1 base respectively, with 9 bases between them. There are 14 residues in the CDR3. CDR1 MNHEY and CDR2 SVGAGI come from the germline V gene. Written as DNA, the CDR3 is TGTGCCAGCAGTTACCAAGGGACTTCCTACGAGCAGTACTTC. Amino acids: CASSYQGTSYEQYF.

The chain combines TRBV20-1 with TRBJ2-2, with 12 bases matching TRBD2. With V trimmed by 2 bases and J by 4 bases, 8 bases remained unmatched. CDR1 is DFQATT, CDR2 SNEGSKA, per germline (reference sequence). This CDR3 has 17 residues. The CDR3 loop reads CSARLAGGRPLTGELFF. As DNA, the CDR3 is TGCAGTGCTAGACTAGCGGGGGGGCGACCCCTCACCGGGGAGCTGTTTTTT.

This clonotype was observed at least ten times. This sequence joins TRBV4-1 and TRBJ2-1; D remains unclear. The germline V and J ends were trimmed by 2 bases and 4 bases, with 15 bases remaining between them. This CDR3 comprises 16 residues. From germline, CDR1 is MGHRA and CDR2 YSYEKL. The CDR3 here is CASSQPSRAVYNEQFF. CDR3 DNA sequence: TGCGCCAGCAGCCAACCCTCGCGAGCAGTGTACAATGAGCAGTTCTTC.

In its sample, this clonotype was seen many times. The DNA of the CDR3 is TGCAGTGCTAGAGATCTGACTAGCGGGGAGGCAGATACGCAGTATTTT. Translated: CSARDLTSGEADTQYF. V usage is TRBV20-1 and J usage is TRBJ2-3; TRBD2 agrees at 11 bases. Germline-derived CDR1 and CDR2 are DFQATT and SNEGSKA (reference sequence). The V gene end was trimmed by 0 bases and the J gene end by 4 bases; junction bases not matched to a gene: 6. This CDR3 has 16 residues.

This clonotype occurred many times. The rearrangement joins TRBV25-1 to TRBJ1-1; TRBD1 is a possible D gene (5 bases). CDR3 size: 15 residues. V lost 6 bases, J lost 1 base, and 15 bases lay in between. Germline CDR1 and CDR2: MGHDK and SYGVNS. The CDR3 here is CASRREGPRNTEAFF. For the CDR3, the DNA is TGTGCCAGCAGAAGGGAGGGGCCCCGGAACACTGAAGCTTTCTTT.

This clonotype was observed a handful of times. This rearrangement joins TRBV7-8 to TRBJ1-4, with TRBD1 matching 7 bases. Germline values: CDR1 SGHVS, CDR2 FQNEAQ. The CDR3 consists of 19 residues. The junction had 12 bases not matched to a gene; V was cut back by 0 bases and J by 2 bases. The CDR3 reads CASSLAYRVRGPTNEKLFF. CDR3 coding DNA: TGTGCCAGCAGCTTAGCATACAGGGTGAGGGGGCCGACTAATGAAAAACTGTTTTTT.

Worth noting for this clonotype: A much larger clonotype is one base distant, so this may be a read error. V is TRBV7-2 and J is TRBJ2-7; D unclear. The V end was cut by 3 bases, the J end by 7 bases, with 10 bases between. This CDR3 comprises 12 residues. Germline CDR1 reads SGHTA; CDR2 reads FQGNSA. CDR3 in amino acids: CASSFLESEQYF. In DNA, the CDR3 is TGTGCCAGCAGCTTTTTGGAAAGTGAGCAGTACTTC.

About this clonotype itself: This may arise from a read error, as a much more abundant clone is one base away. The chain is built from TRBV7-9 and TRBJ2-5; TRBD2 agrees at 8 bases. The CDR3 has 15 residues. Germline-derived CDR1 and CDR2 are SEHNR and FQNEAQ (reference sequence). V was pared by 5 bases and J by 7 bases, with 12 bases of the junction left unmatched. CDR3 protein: CASSLNGLAGGTQYF. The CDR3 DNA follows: TGTGCCAGCAGCCTAAACGGACTAGCCGGAGGGACCCAGTACTTC. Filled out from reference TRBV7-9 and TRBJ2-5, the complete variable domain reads DTGVSQNPRHKITKRGQNVTFRCDPISEHNRLYWYRQTLGQGPEFLTYFQNEAQLEKSRLLSDRFSAERPKGSFSTLEIQRTEQGDSAMYLCASSLNGLAGGTQYFGPGTRLLVL.